These T cell receptor beta chains were read from a single sample in a study of tumor and adjacent non-tumor tissue in lung cancer. In TCRdb, the multiplex PCR reads were re-called with MiXCR into one record per CDR3 protein. The sample has over 100,000 distinct CDR3 sequences, roughly 74% seen once. The sequenced sample consisted of lung tumor tissue. Receptors were obtained from an older woman with non-small cell lung cancer. The CDR3 runs from the conserved cysteine through the conserved F or W. A D gene is named only where the DNA matches it firmly. Part of the rows lack a size; the others show once, few, many or a class for expanded clones.

>TRBJ2-7|TRBV20-1|TRBD2|many
TGCAGTGCTGGAGGGACTAGTGGCTACGAGCAGTACTTC
CSAGGTSGYEQYF
>TRBJ1-2|TRBV20-1|TRBD1|NA
TGCGGTTCCGGGACAGGGGACGACTACACCTTC
CGSGTGDDYTF
>TRBJ2-7|TRBV4-2|TRBD1|NA
TGTGCCAGTAGTTTGGGACAGACCTACGAGCAGTACTTT
CASSLGQTYEQYF
>TRBJ2-1|TRBV19|TRBD1|NA
TGTGCCGCGTCCGGGACAGGGACACACAATGAGCAGTTCTTC
CAASGTGTHNEQFF
>TRBJ2-1|TRBV11-2|NA|medium-sized
TGTGCCAGCAGCAAAACCGGGACGGCCGGGAGCGAGCAGTTCTTC
CASSKTGTAGSEQFF
>TRBJ2-5|TRBV11-2|TRBD1|few
TGTGCCAGCAGCTTAGGGACAGGGGGCGCGGAGACCCAGTACTTC
CASSLGTGGAETQYF
>TRBJ1-6|TRBV6-6|NA|NA
TGTGCCAGCAGGGTCAGGGAAAATTCACCCCTCCACTTT
CASRVRENSPLHF
>TRBJ1-1|TRBV20-1|TRBD1|many
TGCAGTCCATCAATACAGGGGATAGATGAAGCTTTCTTT
CSPSIQGIDEAFF
>TRBJ2-5|TRBV5-6|NA|NA
TGTGGCAGCAGGTTCACAGTGATAAGTGGAGAGACCCAGTACTTC
CGSRFTVISGETQYF
>TRBJ2-3|TRBV7-8|NA|NA
TGTGCCAGCAGCTTAGCGATAGGTACAGGCCTGCGGACAGATACGCATTATTTT
CASSLAIGTGLRTDTHYF
>TRBJ1-3|TRBV11-1|NA|NA
TGTGGCAGCAGCTTATCATCCGGCCGCTTGTACACCATATATTTT
CGSSLSSGRLYTIYF
>TRBJ2-1|TRBV11-3|NA|NA
TGTGCCAGCAGCTTAGAGTTGATTAATGGGAGCCAGAATGAGCAGTTCTTC
CASSLELINGSQNEQFF
>TRBJ1-2|TRBV6-5|NA|NA
TGTGCCAGCGGCCCCGGGGCAGACTATGGCTACATCTTC
CASGPGADYGYIF
>TRBJ1-1|TRBV12-3/TRBV12-4|NA|NA
TGTGCCAGAAGTTTGAGGAACACTGAGGCTTTCTTT
CARSLRNTEAFF
>TRBJ1-1|TRBV11-1|NA|NA
TGTGCCAGCAGCCGGGACAACAACACTGAAGCTCTCTTT
CASSRDNNTEALF
>TRBJ1-2|TRBV19|NA|NA
TGTGCCAGTAGTAGTTCAGGGGATACCTATGGCTACACCTTC
CASSSSGDTYGYTF